These 21 T cell receptor beta chains came from one sample sequenced in a study of blood T cell repertoires in COVID-19. The assay was immunoSEQ multiplex PCR, and TCRdb's table has in-frame clones only and misses some. The data show roughly 150,000 clones, around 85% seen once. Sequencing was done on a sample of peripheral blood. The receptors were gathered from an elderly man with COVID-19, enrolled during active disease.

The rearrangement uses TRBV11-3 and TRBJ2-1, with a tentative D call TRBD1 (6 bases). This CDR3 spans 15 amino acids. Trimming pared 1 base from V and 5 bases from J, leaving 12 bases between. Germline CDR1 reads SGHNT; CDR2 reads YENEEA. The CDR3, as DNA: TGTGCCAGCAGCTTAGGGACAGTCGGAAACAATGAGCAGTTCTTC. This codes for CASSLGTVGNNEQFF.

This chain joins TRBV10-3 and TRBJ2-1; tentatively, D is TRBD2 (5 bases). This CDR3 is built from 14 residues. CDR1 ENHRY and CDR2 SYGVKD come from the germline V gene. The V gene lost 0 bases and the J gene lost 8 bases, with 11 bases spanning the gap. DNA for the CDR3: TGTGCCATCAGTGAGTCGAGCCAGCGGTATGAGCAGTTCTTC. This sequence encodes CAISESSQRYEQFF.

As for this clone: Other nucleotide sequences in the sample specify the same CDR3. The V call is TRBV6-2 or TRBV6-3, the J call TRBJ1-5, with 9 nucleotides matching TRBD1. After removal of 0 bases from V and 7 bases from J, the junction contained 7 bases not matched to a gene. This CDR3 has 16 amino acids. Germline values: CDR1 MNHEY, CDR2 SVGEGT. The CDR3 sequence: CASSYSRTGTGQPQHF. The CDR3, as DNA: TGTGCCAGCAGTTACTCCCGGACAGGGACAGGGCAGCCCCAGCATTTT.

The V call is TRBV12-5, the J call TRBJ1-5; a weak D match, TRBD1 (6 bases). Germline V CDR1 and CDR2: LGHNT, FRNRAP. This CDR3 comprises 16 residues. V lost 4 bases and J 0 bases, leaving 13 bases between the germline ends. The DNA of the CDR3 is TGTGCTAGTGGTTCCGGGGGGCCGCTTAGCAATCAGCCCCAGCATTTT. Translating it yields CASGSGGPLSNQPQHF.

Here the CDR3 reads CASSFLSGVNGYTF. The CDR3, as DNA: TGTGCCAGCAGCTTTTTATCAGGGGTCAATGGCTACACCTTC. The chain uses TRBV7-9 and TRBJ1-2, with a possible D match to TRBD1 (6 bases). The V and J ends lost 3 bases and 6 bases respectively, with 14 bases between them. Germline loops: CDR1 SEHNR, CDR2 FQNEAQ (reference sequence). CDR3 length: 14 residues.

The chain links TRBV2 to TRBJ1-1; D uncertain. The CDR3 is 13 residues long. V gave up 11 bases and J gave up 0 bases, with 13 bases separating them. Germline CDR1 and CDR2: SNHLY and FYNNEI. The CDR3 nucleotides are TGTGCCTCACGACTCGGAATGAACACTGAAGCTTTCTTT. It codes for CASRLGMNTEAFF.

This clone was observed a single time. The chain carries TRBV11-2 and TRBJ2-5; the D is unclear. Germline CDR1 and CDR2: SGHAT and FQNNGV. The V gene lost 5 bases and the J gene lost 2 bases, with 9 bases spanning the gap. The length of the CDR3 is 13 residues. CDR3 in amino acids: CASSPSVQETQYF. CDR3 nucleotides: TGTGCCAGCAGCCCGAGTGTACAAGAGACCCAGTACTTC. The variable domain in full, completed from reference TRBV11-2 and TRBJ2-5, reads EAGVAQSPRYKIIEKRQSVAFWCNPISGHATLYWYQQILGQGPKLLIQFQNNGVVDDSQLPKDRFSAERLKGVDSTLKIQPAKLEDSAVYLCASSPSVQETQYFGPGTRLLVL.

This clone was seen just once. The chain employs TRBV10-3 and TRBJ1-1, with D possibly being TRBD1 (6 bases). V was cut by 6 bases and J by 6 bases, with 14 bases left in between. CDR3 length equals 13 residues. Germline CDR1 reads ENHRY; CDR2 reads SYGVKD. The CDR3 nucleotides read TGTGCCATCAGCGCGGACAGTAAGTCTGAAGCTTTCTTT. It encodes CAISADSKSEAFF.

The DNA for the CDR3 is TGTGCCAGCAGTCGGGACAGGGCTGGGGCCAACGTCCTGACTTTC. This translates into CASSRDRAGANVLTF. V is TRBV6-4 and J is TRBJ2-6; 9 positions match TRBD1. V was pared by 5 bases and J by 2 bases, with 1 base of the junction left unmatched. Germline CDR1 and CDR2: MRHNA and SNTAGT. The CDR3 loop spans 15 amino acids.

This clone came up once. The CDR3 loop reads CASSLYIPDTQYF. The DNA of the CDR3 is TGTGCCAGCAGCTTATATATCCCAGATACGCAGTATTTT. The genes are TRBV7-9 and TRBJ2-3; D gene unclear. This CDR3 has 13 amino acids. The germline V gene has CDR1 SEHNR and CDR2 FQNEAQ (reference sequence). V gave up 2 bases and J gave up 4 bases, with 7 bases separating them.

The genes are TRBV12-2 and TRBJ2-5; the table names TRBD2, a call not compared with the DNA. TRBV12-2 is designated a pseudogene. The CDR3 is 16 amino acids. This CDR3 is CASRLVSGGHRETQYF. DNA of the CDR3: TGTGCAAGTCGCCTAGTTAGCGGGGGCCATCGGGAGACCCAGTACTTC.

The chain recombines TRBV6-6 with TRBJ2-5, with 9 bases lining up with TRBD1. With 3 bases clipped from V and 3 bases from J, the junction kept 2 bases outside the gene matches. This CDR3 is built from 14 residues. Germline CDR1 reads MNHNY; CDR2 reads SVGAGI (reference sequence). The DNA for the CDR3 is TGTGCCAGCAGTTATTGGGACAGGGAAGAGACCCAGTACTTC. Protein product: CASSYWDREETQYF.

This clone has a single count. The rearrangement uses TRBV3-1 (or the pseudogene TRBV3-2) and TRBJ2-7; the match to TRBD1 covers 9 bases. Per germline, CDR1 LGHDT and CDR2 YNNKEL (reference sequence). Germline trimming cut 5 bases from V and 4 bases from J; bases unmatched to any gene: 6. This CDR3 is built from 14 residues. This CDR3 reads CASSARDRAYEQYF. DNA of the CDR3: TGTGCCAGCAGCGCCCGGGACAGGGCATACGAGCAGTACTTC.

The rearrangement uses TRBV3-1 (or the pseudogene TRBV3-2) and TRBJ2-3; 8 bases agree with TRBD1. This CDR3 contains 14 residues. Looked up from germline, CDR1 is LGHDT and CDR2 is YNNKEL (reference sequence). J gave up 4 bases and V 2 bases, and 2 bases lay outside the gene matches. The DNA of the CDR3 is TGTGCCAGCAGCCAATTGGACAGGGCAGATACGCAGTATTTT. Its translation: CASSQLDRADTQYF.

The genes are TRBV3-1 (or the pseudogene TRBV3-2) and TRBJ2-7; 8 bases fit TRBD1. The CDR3 sequence is 16 residues long. J was trimmed by 2 bases and V by 1 base; bases with no gene match: 7. CDR1 is LGHDT, CDR2 YNNKEL, per germline (reference sequence). CDR3 sequence reads: CASSQAAGTGTYEQYF. The CDR3 DNA reads as TGTGCCAGCAGCCAAGCTGCCGGGACAGGCACCTACGAGCAGTACTTC.

V and J are TRBV5-4 and TRBJ1-6; D not certain. Trimming removed 2 bases at V and 12 bases at J, with 15 bases between. This CDR3 has 14 residues. From germline, CDR1 is SGHNT and CDR2 YYREEE (reference sequence). Written as DNA, the CDR3 is TGTGCCAGCAGCTTCCAAAGCCGGGTCGGACCCCTCCACTTT. It is translated as CASSFQSRVGPLHF.

This chain connects TRBV4-2 to TRBJ2-5, with D perhaps matching TRBD2 (5 bases). The CDR3 spans 15 residues. Germline assignment: CDR1 LGHNA and CDR2 YNFKEQ. The ends were cut back, 0 bases at V and 4 bases at J, with 12 bases in the middle. DNA of the CDR3: TGTGCCAGCAGCCAAGAGCCGGGGAGTGGAGAGACCCAGTACTTC. Translation: CASSQEPGSGETQYF.

The CDR3 DNA sequence: TGTGCCATCAGTGAGTTCGGAGACAATGAGCAGTTCTTC. It codes for CAISEFGDNEQFF. The chain uses TRBV10-3 and TRBJ2-1; the D is unclear. Germline CDR1 reads ENHRY; CDR2 reads SYGVKD. The CDR3 runs to 13 residues. V gave up 1 base and J gave up 5 bases, with 6 bases separating them.

The genes are TRBV28 and TRBJ1-4, with TRBD1 matching 7 bases. J was trimmed by 3 bases and V by 4 bases; bases with no gene match: 5. CDR3 length equals 15 residues. Germline-derived CDR1 and CDR2 are MDHEN and SYDVKM. Here the CDR3 reads CASSYSDRPNEKLFF. CDR3 DNA sequence: TGTGCCAGCAGTTACTCGGACAGGCCTAATGAAAAACTGTTTTTT.

The V and J genes are TRBV5-1 and TRBJ1-4; D not resolved. CDR1 is SGHRS and CDR2 is YFSETQ in the germline V gene. The CDR3 contains 15 residues. The V and J ends lost 0 bases and 5 bases respectively, with 11 bases between them. CDR3 region: CASSLGGSWNEKLFF. The CDR3 DNA reads as TGCGCCAGCAGCTTGGGAGGCAGTTGGAATGAAAAACTGTTTTTT.

CDR3 sequence: CASSLQPHYEQYF. In DNA, the CDR3 is TGTGCCAGCAGCTTACAACCACACTACGAGCAGTACTTC. The chain carries TRBV7-2 and TRBJ2-7; D ambiguous. CDR1 and CDR2 from the germline V gene are SGHTA and FQGNSA. V lost 2 bases to trimming and J lost 3 bases, with 8 bases between them. This CDR3 is built from 13 residues.